These 10 T cell receptor beta chains were all obtained from the same sample, sequenced in a study of T cell repertoires in cytomegalovirus infection. MiXCR was run by TCRdb on the reads, yielding one entry per CDR3 protein. The sample contains about 310,000 distinct CDR3 sequences, about a sixth of which appear only once. The specimen was PBMCs. The receptors were sampled from a human donor in good health (CMV status not recorded). Some clones in this sample may be carry-over from other donors' samples.

There are a few counts of this clonotype. The V call is TRBV19, the J call TRBJ1-5; maybe TRBD1 (5 bases). This CDR3 is 13 amino acids long. V lost 4 bases and J lost 7, with 11 bases in between. Germline values: CDR1 LNHDA, CDR2 SQIVND (reference sequence). CDR3 region: CASSTQQAQPQHF. CDR3 in DNA: TGTGCCAGTAGTACGCAACAGGCACAGCCCCAGCATTTT.

This chain connects TRBV19 to TRBJ2-3; the D is unclear. With 4 bases removed from V and 9 bases from J, the gap between germline ends came to 8 bases. Germline assignment: CDR1 LNHDA and CDR2 SQIVND (reference sequence). This CDR3 region has 11 residues. The CDR3 nucleotides read TGTGCCAGTAGTACGGTAGGGACGCAGTATTTT. Its translation is CASSTVGTQYF.

This clonotype was seen many times. The CDR3 DNA sequence: TGTGCCAGCAGCTTAAACAGTTTTCGCTACGAGCAGTACTTC. As protein: CASSLNSFRYEQYF. The chain joins TRBV7-2 to TRBJ2-7; D is unclear. Germline V gene lookup returns CDR1 SGHTA and CDR2 FQGNSA. V shed 2 bases and J shed 3 bases, with 11 bases lying between them. This CDR3 has 14 amino acids.

This chain joins TRBV12-3 or TRBV12-4 and TRBJ2-1; 9 bases fit TRBD2. The CDR3 runs to 18 residues. The ends lost 8 bases at V and 2 bases at J; junction bases unmatched: 16. CDR3 protein: CASSLGSSGAFPYNEQFF. The CDR3, as DNA: TGTGCCAGCTCACTGGGGTCTAGCGGGGCCTTTCCCTACAATGAGCAGTTCTTC.

This clonotype was seen only a few times. The chain has TRBV29-1 and TRBJ2-1; TRBD1 or TRBD2 may be the D gene (5 bases each). This CDR3 has 14 amino acids. Per germline, CDR1 SQVTM and CDR2 ANQGSEA. V shed 0 bases and J shed 4 bases, with 10 bases lying between them. CDR3 DNA sequence: TGCAGCGTTGAAGAGGGACGGACTTACAATGAGCAGTTCTTC. Encoded protein: CSVEEGRTYNEQFF.

This chain connects TRBV20-1 to TRBJ1-5; the D gene is possibly TRBD1 (5 bases). Looked up from germline, CDR1 is DFQATT and CDR2 is SNEGSKA (reference sequence). The CDR3 contains 16 residues. Trimming shortened V by 3 bases and J by 1 base, and 16 bases separated the two germline ends. DNA of the CDR3: TGCAGTGCTAGGAGTCCCAAGGAGGGGAGCAATCAGCCCCAGCATTTT. Translating it yields CSARSPKEGSNQPQHF.

The chain links TRBV6-2 or TRBV6-3 to TRBJ2-2; D gene uncertain. The germline V gene encodes CDR1 MNHEY and CDR2 SVGEGT. Trimming stripped 5 bases from V and 8 bases from J, with 15 bases between. The length of the CDR3 is 14 residues. The CDR3 nucleotides are TGTGCCAGCAGTCAAAGTCTGGGGTCTGGGGAGCTGTTTTTT. It is translated as CASSQSLGSGELFF.

In its sample, this clonotype was seen a few times. The rearrangement uses TRBV28 and TRBJ1-1; no firm D call. Germline CDR1 and CDR2: MDHEN and SYDVKM. Trimming pared 7 bases from V and 0 bases from J, leaving 9 bases between. The CDR3 spans 13 residues. The CDR3 reads CASTAAMNTEAFF. CDR3 DNA: TGTGCCAGCACTGCGGCAATGAACACTGAAGCTTTCTTT.

The gene calls are TRBV20-1 and TRBJ2-1; 8 nucleotides agree with TRBD2. Germline V gene sequence: CDR1 DFQATT, CDR2 SNEGSKA (reference sequence). The CDR3 is made up of 20 amino acids. Losses at the gene ends were 2 bases for V and 2 bases for J; bases not matched to a gene: 20. CDR3 DNA: TGCAGTGCTAGATTTACCCTCGGCAGCGGGGGCCGGAGGACCTACAATGAGCAGTTCTTC. It specifies CSARFTLGSGGRRTYNEQFF.

The chain joins TRBV4-1 to TRBJ1-5, with D tentatively TRBD1 (5 bases). V was pared by 1 base and J by 5 bases, with 12 bases between. This CDR3 spans 15 amino acids. Per germline, CDR1 MGHRA and CDR2 YSYEKL. The CDR3 protein is CASSQVQGGDQPQHF. The CDR3 DNA follows: TGCGCCAGCAGCCAAGTTCAGGGTGGGGATCAGCCCCAGCATTTT.